The 21 T cell receptor beta chains below were found in one sample sequenced in a study of control samples from healthy donors and cancer patients. Clones were sequenced by immunoSEQ multiplex PCR, and TCRdb holds only the in-frame ones, with some missing. The sample has about 190,000 clones, over 85% seen once. Sequenced material: blood. These receptors originate from a man aged 18 to 35 in good health.

The V and J genes are TRBV4-1 and TRBJ2-3; 15 bases agree with TRBD2. With 4 bases clipped from V and 0 bases from J, the junction kept 11 bases outside the gene matches. Germline values: CDR1 MGHRA, CDR2 YSYEKL. The CDR3 extends over 20 amino acids. CDR3 DNA: TGCGCCAGCAGCCTTAGGACTAGCGGGGGGGCCATTCACAGCACAGATACGCAGTATTTT. Amino acid sequence: CASSLRTSGGAIHSTDTQYF.

This chain joins TRBV7-9 and TRBJ2-7, with TRBD1 identical over 8 bases. The CDR3 loop spans 13 amino acids. CDR1 is SEHNR, CDR2 FQNEAQ, per germline (reference sequence). V was pared by 5 bases and J by 3 bases, with 3 bases of the junction left unmatched. The CDR3 sequence: CASSGDRSYEQYF. CDR3 coding DNA: TGTGCCAGCAGCGGGGACAGGAGCTACGAGCAGTACTTC.

This CDR3 reads CASTLDPNTGELFF. Written as DNA, the CDR3 is TGTGCCAGTACCCTGGACCCGAACACCGGGGAGCTGTTTTTT. This chain connects TRBV19 to TRBJ2-2, with no clear D. The CDR3 runs to 14 residues. The germline V gene has CDR1 LNHDA and CDR2 SQIVND (reference sequence). Trimming cost V 7 bases and J 0 bases, with 9 bases left between them.

The chain links TRBV25-1 to TRBJ1-2, with D unclear. This CDR3 region has 15 residues. The germline V gene encodes CDR1 MGHDK and CDR2 SYGVNS. V lost 1 base and J lost 0, with 9 bases in between. The CDR3: CASSESDTSNYGYTF. In nucleotides, the CDR3 is TGTGCCAGCAGTGAATCGGATACCTCTAACTATGGCTACACCTTC.

This chain uses TRBV6-9 with TRBJ2-5; D call uncertain. Per germline, CDR1 MNHGY and CDR2 SVAAGI. V lost 4 bases, J lost 5 bases, and 17 bases lay in between. The CDR3 is 15 residues long. The CDR3 nucleotides read TGTGCCAGCAGTTCCCCTCAGCGCCTGGGGGAGACCCAGTACTTC. This codes for CASSSPQRLGETQYF.

The chain is built from TRBV2 and TRBJ1-3, with D perhaps matching TRBD1 (5 bases). CDR1 SNHLY and CDR2 FYNNEI come from the germline V gene. Trimming took off 6 bases at V and 4 bases at J, with 19 bases between the two ends. This CDR3 contains 16 residues. The CDR3 DNA is TGTGCCAGCAGGGAAAGGGACGCCTGGAACGGAAACACCATATATTTT. It yields the protein CASRERDAWNGNTIYF.

V usage is TRBV6-5 and J usage is TRBJ2-7, with TRBD2 matching over 12 bases. This CDR3 is 15 amino acids long. Germline loops: CDR1 MNHEY, CDR2 SVGAGI. The V gene end was trimmed by 3 bases and the J gene end by 2 bases; junction bases not matched to a gene: 2. The DNA for the CDR3 is TGTGCCAGCAGTTATACTAGCGGGGGGCCCTACGAGCAGTACTTC. Encoded protein: CASSYTSGGPYEQYF.

V gene TRBV25-1 combines with J gene TRBJ1-6; D gene uncertain. The V end was cut by 4 bases, the J end by 8 bases, with 9 bases between. This CDR3 is built from 13 residues. CDR1 and CDR2 from the germline V gene are MGHDK and SYGVNS. DNA of the CDR3: TGTGCCAGCAGTGGTAGGGAGGATTCACCCCTCCACTTT. It codes for CASSGREDSPLHF.

This chain joins TRBV6-5 and TRBJ2-7; TRBD1 or TRBD2 may be the D gene (5 bases each). CDR3 length: 14 residues. Germline CDR1 is MNHEY and CDR2 is SVGAGI. Trimming pared 2 bases from V and 0 bases from J, leaving 8 bases between. DNA of the CDR3: TGTGCCAGCAGTTACCGGGACGGCTCCTACGAGCAGTACTTC. Encoded protein: CASSYRDGSYEQYF.

This chain uses TRBV7-9 with TRBJ2-5; a weak D match, TRBD2 (6 bases). This CDR3 comprises 13 residues. Germline-derived CDR1 and CDR2 are SEHNR and FQNEAQ (reference sequence). V lost 5 bases and J lost 3, with 10 bases in between. CDR3 bases: TGTGCCAGCAGCCGCGGAGGGGAAGAGACCCAGTACTTC. This translates into CASSRGGEETQYF.

The V and J genes are TRBV12-5 and TRBJ2-1, with D maybe TRBD2 (5 bases). The CDR3 length is 14 residues. The ends were cut back, 7 bases at V and 4 bases at J, with 14 bases in the middle. In germline, CDR1 is LGHNT, CDR2 FRNRAP. Written as DNA, the CDR3 is TGTGCTAGTGCCTTCCAAGGGAGTTACAATGAGCAGTTCTTC. Translating it yields CASAFQGSYNEQFF.

The chain recombines TRBV7-3 with TRBJ2-5; 8 bases are a match to TRBD1. The germline CDR1 and CDR2 sequences are SGHTA and FQGTGA. V lost 2 bases, J lost 5 bases, and 7 bases stayed unmatched. This CDR3 has 15 amino acids. CDR3 region: CASSLRQGAGETQYF. The DNA for the CDR3 is TGTGCCAGCAGCTTACGCCAGGGGGCCGGGGAGACCCAGTACTTC.

The chain joins TRBV5-1 to TRBJ2-1, with TRBD2 identical over 8 bases. Germline V gives CDR1 SGHRS, CDR2 YFSETQ. The CDR3 consists of 14 residues. The junction had 5 bases not matched to a gene; V was cut back by 5 bases and J by 4 bases. For the CDR3, the DNA is TGCGCCAGCAGTTATAGCGGGATGTACAATGAGCAGTTCTTC. As protein: CASSYSGMYNEQFF.

This sequence joins TRBV7-2 and TRBJ1-5, with no clear D. V was pared by 8 bases and J by 1 base, with 15 bases between. Germline V gene data show CDR1 as SGHTA and CDR2 as FQGNSA. The CDR3 has 15 amino acids. Here the CDR3 reads CASRIDGQSNQPQHF. The CDR3, as DNA: TGTGCCAGCCGAATCGACGGTCAAAGCAATCAGCCCCAGCATTTT. The whole variable domain, filled in from reference TRBV7-2 and TRBJ1-5, reads GAGVSQSPSNKVTEKGKDVELRCDPISGHTALYWYRQSLGQGLEFLIYFQGNSAPDKSGLPSDRFSAERTGGSVSTLTIQRTQQEDSAVYLCASRIDGQSNQPQHFGDGTRLSIL.

The chain employs TRBV10-3 and TRBJ1-5, with D uncertain. The CDR3 is 13 amino acids. V was cut by 10 bases and J by 4 bases, with 14 bases left in between. Germline V lookup: CDR1 ENHRY, CDR2 SYGVKD. The CDR3 is CATRTDGNQPQHF. The CDR3 DNA sequence: TGTGCCACCCGGACGGATGGGAATCAGCCCCAGCATTTT.

V usage is TRBV19 and J usage is TRBJ1-5; 8 bases are a match to TRBD1. V shed 5 bases and J 4 bases; nucleotides not matched to a gene: 4. Germline CDR1 reads LNHDA; CDR2 reads SQIVND (reference sequence). The CDR3 covers 14 residues. The chain's CDR3 is CASSGRTGNQPQHF. In nucleotides, the CDR3 is TGTGCCAGTAGTGGCAGGACAGGGAATCAGCCCCAGCATTTT.

The V gene is TRBV2, the J gene TRBJ1-4; 7 bases line up with TRBD1. The CDR3 is 15 amino acids. CDR1 is SNHLY, CDR2 FYNNEI, per germline. V lost 7 bases to trimming and J lost 8 bases; unmatched junction nucleotides: 13. The CDR3, as DNA: TGTGCCAGCACTTCAGGGGGGATGCGCGGAGAAAAACTGTTTTTT. It translates to CASTSGGMRGEKLFF.

The chain is built from TRBV24-1 and TRBJ2-2; 8 nucleotides agree with TRBD2. Germline loops: CDR1 KGHDR, CDR2 SFDVKD. The CDR3 spans 14 residues. J gave up 7 bases and V 9 bases, and 9 bases lay outside the gene matches. The CDR3 DNA sequence: TGTGCCACCCAGCGGGGGCTCTCATTCGGGGAGCTGTTTTTT. Residues: CATQRGLSFGELFF.

This clone has a handful of counts. The chain couples TRBV3-1 (or the pseudogene TRBV3-2) to TRBJ2-7; D remains unclear. Germline lookup yields CDR1 LGHDT and CDR2 YNNKEL (reference sequence). This CDR3 spans 15 amino acids. V lost 4 bases and J 6 bases, leaving 19 bases between the germline ends. The CDR3 DNA reads as TGTGCCAGCAGCCCCACAGTGCCTTCTGGAGCCGAGCAGTACTTC. Its translation: CASSPTVPSGAEQYF.

The chain carries TRBV19 and TRBJ1-1; D remains ambiguous. This CDR3 is built from 14 residues. CDR1 is LNHDA, CDR2 SQIVND, per germline (reference sequence). Trimming removed 5 bases from V and 0 bases from J, with 10 bases in between. The CDR3 sequence is CASSSRPVNTEAFF. Written as DNA, the CDR3 is TGTGCCAGTAGTTCACGACCGGTGAACACTGAAGCTTTCTTT.

This clone appeared once. This rearrangement joins TRBV9 to TRBJ1-2, with 10 bases lining up with TRBD1. Unmatched junction bases numbered 7, after V lost 6 bases and J lost 8 bases. CDR3 size: 13 residues. CDR1 SGDLS and CDR2 YYNGEE come from the germline V gene. CDR3 nucleotides: TGTGCCAGCACCCGCGGACAGGGGGTCGGCTACACCTTC. It is translated as CASTRGQGVGYTF.